This is a list of T cell receptor beta chains from one sample in a study of identical twins. One entry per CDR3 protein, called by TCRdb with MiXCR from the 5' RACE reads. Found here are hundreds of thousands of distinct CDR3 sequences, roughly 20% of them singletons; the top ten hold more than 4%. The data were also submitted as part of a second study, on T cells expressing NK-cell markers.

The sequenced sample was PBMCs. Receptors originate from a woman in her late teens or twenties in good health. Each CDR3 is given with its conserved first and last residue. Each record gives: J gene, clone size, D gene, V gene, CDR3 DNA, CDR3 protein. D genes are given only for firm matches. Part of the rows lack a size; the others show once, few, many or a class for expanded clones.

TRBJ2-3	NA	TRBD2	TRBV5-3	TGTGCCAGAAGCTTGGGTGCGGGAGTTCACGATACGCAGTATTTT	CARSLGAGVHDTQYF
TRBJ2-3	NA	TRBD2	TRBV6-1	TGTGCCAGCAGCCTTTACCCTAGCGGGGGGTTCAAGAATACGCAGTATTTT	CASSLYPSGGFKNTQYF
TRBJ2-1	NA	NA	TRBV29-1	TGCAGCGTTGATCCTGAACAGGGTTACAATGAGCAGTTCTTC	CSVDPEQGYNEQFF
TRBJ2-5	few	TRBD2	TRBV9	TGTGCCAGCAGCGTAGTCGGAGCGGGAGGAGAGGAGACCCAGTACTTC	CASSVVGAGGEETQYF
TRBJ2-1	NA	NA	TRBV12-3/TRBV12-4	TGTGCCAGCAGTTTAGGGCAGGCCAACAATGAGCAGTTCTTC	CASSLGQANNEQFF
TRBJ1-2	few	NA	TRBV6-1	TGTGCCAGCAAGGTTCGAGGAAAGGACCTCTATGGCTACACCTTC	CASKVRGKDLYGYTF
TRBJ2-1	few	NA	TRBV2	TGTGCCAGCTATGGGGTTAGAAGCCGGCGCTACAATGAGCAGTTCTTC	CASYGVRSRRYNEQFF
TRBJ2-7	NA	TRBD1	TRBV18	TGTGCCAGCTCAATCCGGGACAGGGTCGTCGAGCAGTACTTC	CASSIRDRVVEQYF
TRBJ2-1	few	TRBD2	TRBV20-1	TGCAGTGCTAGAGGACCGGGACTAGCGGACTATGAGCAGTTCTTC	CSARGPGLADYEQFF
TRBJ2-3	NA	TRBD1	TRBV18	TGTGCCAGCTCCCCACGAGGGACAGGGGGCACAGATACGCAGTATTTT	CASSPRGTGGTDTQYF
TRBJ1-4	many	TRBD1	TRBV12-5	TGTGCTAGTGGTCCGGACAGGGGTTATGAAAAACTGTTTTTT	CASGPDRGYEKLFF
TRBJ1-1	few	TRBD1	TRBV20-1	TGCAGTGCTAGAGATCGACAGGGGGCTCTCGCTGAAGCTTTCTTT	CSARDRQGALAEAFF
TRBJ2-3	few	NA	TRBV20-1	TGCAGTGCTAGGGGTGGGACGAAAGATACGCAGTATTTT	CSARGGTKDTQYF
TRBJ2-1	NA	NA	TRBV9	TGTGCCAGCAGCCCGGTCCGCAGCTACAATGAGCAGTTCTTC	CASSPVRSYNEQFF
TRBJ2-3	NA	TRBD2	TRBV6-1	TGTGCCAGCAAACAAATAGCGGGAACTAGCACAGATACGCAGTATTTT	CASKQIAGTSTDTQYF
TRBJ1-3	NA	NA	TRBV7-6	TGTGCCAGCAGCCCCCGGGTCGGAAACACCATATATTTT	CASSPRVGNTIYF